This T cell receptor beta chain was captured by sequencing in a study of blood T cell repertoires in COVID-19. Germline loops: CDR1 MNHEY, CDR2 SVGAGI. This CDR3 is built from 15 residues. V dropped 5 bases and J dropped 0 bases, with 13 bases sitting between them. Using immunoSEQ multiplex PCR, the repertoire was profiled, and TCRdb retains in-frame clones only, with some absent. The sample has a few hundred thousand clones, around 87% seen once. This TCR was sampled from a man in his 60s with acute or convalescent COVID-19. This chain uses TRBV6-5 with TRBJ1-1; D remains ambiguous. Sequencing was performed on peripheral blood. The CDR3 region is CASSRPGVLNTEAFF. CDR3 sequence (DNA): TGTGCCAGCAGTCGTCCGGGTGTCTTGAACACTGAAGCTTTCTTT.